A selection of T cell receptor beta chains follows, all from one sample in a study of blood T cell repertoires in COVID-19. Clones were sequenced by immunoSEQ multiplex PCR, and TCRdb holds only the in-frame ones, with some missing. The data contain around 200,000 clones, about 83% of them singletons. Sequencing used peripheral blood. Receptor source: a woman aged 18-29 years who had recovered from COVID-19. The CDR3 runs from the conserved cysteine through the conserved F or W. Each record gives: clone size, V gene, D gene, J gene, CDR3 DNA, CDR3 protein. A D gene is named only where the DNA matches it firmly. Size values are once, few and many counts, or a class for expanded clones, and some rows have none.

clone size: few
V gene: TRBV9
D gene: NA
J gene: TRBJ1-2
CDR3 DNA: TGTGCCAGCAGCGTTTCCGTGAACTATGGCTACACCTTC
CDR3 protein: CASSVSVNYGYTF

clone size: NA
V gene: TRBV9
D gene: NA
J gene: TRBJ2-3
CDR3 DNA: TGTGCCAGCAGCCTCAGAGAGAGACTGAGCACAGATACGCAGTATTTT
CDR3 protein: CASSLRERLSTDTQYF

clone size: NA
V gene: TRBV19
D gene: NA
J gene: TRBJ1-4
CDR3 DNA: TGTGCCAGTAGTATAGGGTACGAGGAAAAACTGTTTTTT
CDR3 protein: CASSIGYEEKLFF

clone size: NA
V gene: TRBV11-1
D gene: TRBD2
J gene: TRBJ2-1
CDR3 DNA: TGTGCCAGCAGTTTTAGCGGGGGGAGCTACAATGAGCAGTTCTTC
CDR3 protein: CASSFSGGSYNEQFF

clone size: NA
V gene: TRBV7-2
D gene: TRBD1
J gene: TRBJ2-1
CDR3 DNA: TGTGCCAGCAGCCAGAGGACAGGGGGCACTTCCTACAATGAGCAGTTCTTC
CDR3 protein: CASSQRTGGTSYNEQFF

clone size: once
V gene: TRBV24-1
D gene: TRBD2
J gene: TRBJ2-3
CDR3 DNA: TGTGCCACCAGTGATAGCGGGAGGTTCACAGATACGCAGTATTTT
CDR3 protein: CATSDSGRFTDTQYF

clone size: NA
V gene: TRBV7-9
D gene: NA
J gene: TRBJ1-5
CDR3 DNA: TGTGCCAGCAGCTTAGGCCAGGCAAATGGTGCCCAGCATTTT
CDR3 protein: CASSLGQANGAQHF

clone size: NA
V gene: TRBV29-1
D gene: TRBD2
J gene: TRBJ2-7
CDR3 DNA: TGCAGCGTTGAACTGGCGGGGGGCCGGTGGAACGAGCAGTACTTC
CDR3 protein: CSVELAGGRWNEQYF

clone size: once
V gene: TRBV27
D gene: NA
J gene: TRBJ2-7
CDR3 DNA: TGTGCCAGCAGTTGGCAGGGGTCCTACGAGCAGTACTTC
CDR3 protein: CASSWQGSYEQYF

clone size: NA
V gene: TRBV4-1
D gene: NA
J gene: TRBJ1-2
CDR3 DNA: TGCGCCAGCAGCCAGATCAGGGGAGATGGCTACACCTTC
CDR3 protein: CASSQIRGDGYTF

clone size: NA
V gene: TRBV6-5
D gene: NA
J gene: TRBJ1-6
CDR3 DNA: TGTGCCAGCAGATGGGCAGACAGGAATTCACCCCTCCACTTT
CDR3 protein: CASRWADRNSPLHF

clone size: NA
V gene: TRBV18
D gene: NA
J gene: TRBJ2-5
CDR3 DNA: TGTGCCAGCTCACCGACCAGGGGCCAAGAGACCCAGTACTTC
CDR3 protein: CASSPTRGQETQYF

clone size: NA
V gene: TRBV18
D gene: NA
J gene: TRBJ2-5
CDR3 DNA: TGTGCCAGCTCACCACAGGGGGAACAAGAGACCCAGTACTTC
CDR3 protein: CASSPQGEQETQYF

clone size: NA
V gene: TRBV4-3
D gene: NA
J gene: TRBJ2-1
CDR3 DNA: TGCGCCAGCAGCCTGACTACATACAATGAGCAGTTCTTC
CDR3 protein: CASSLTTYNEQFF

clone size: NA
V gene: TRBV27
D gene: TRBD1
J gene: TRBJ2-2
CDR3 DNA: TGTGCCAGCAGGACAGGGGACACCGGGGAGCTGTTTTTT
CDR3 protein: CASRTGDTGELFF

clone size: NA
V gene: TRBV21-1
D gene: NA
J gene: TRBJ1-3
CDR3 DNA: TGTGCCAGCACCCAGGCCCCCGTGTGTCAGTCTGGAAACACCATATATTTT
CDR3 protein: CASTQAPVCQSGNTIYF

clone size: NA
V gene: TRBV6-5
D gene: TRBD2
J gene: TRBJ2-7
CDR3 DNA: TGTGCCAGCAGCACTAGCGGGGGGGCTTACGAGCAGTACTTC
CDR3 protein: CASSTSGGAYEQYF

clone size: NA
V gene: TRBV18
D gene: NA
J gene: TRBJ1-2
CDR3 DNA: TGTGCCAGCTCACCAGAGGGTCCCTATGGCTACACCTTC
CDR3 protein: CASSPEGPYGYTF

clone size: NA
V gene: TRBV2
D gene: TRBD1
J gene: TRBJ2-2
CDR3 DNA: TGTGCCAGCATAGACAGGGCCAAGACCGGGGAGCTGTTTTTT
CDR3 protein: CASIDRAKTGELFF

clone size: NA
V gene: TRBV10-3
D gene: NA
J gene: TRBJ2-7
CDR3 DNA: TGTGCCATCATACCGGGCGCGGGCTCCTACGAGCAGTACTTC
CDR3 protein: CAIIPGAGSYEQYF

clone size: NA
V gene: TRBV4-3
D gene: NA
J gene: TRBJ1-4
CDR3 DNA: TGCGCCAGCAGCCAAGAGTGGGCGGGCCCAACTAATGAAAAACTGTTTTTT
CDR3 protein: CASSQEWAGPTNEKLFF

clone size: NA
V gene: TRBV4-3
D gene: TRBD2
J gene: TRBJ2-1
CDR3 DNA: TGCGCCAGCAGCCAAGATCCTCCCGGGGGGGCCCAGAACAATGAGCAGTTCTTC
CDR3 protein: CASSQDPPGGAQNNEQFF

clone size: NA
V gene: TRBV6-4
D gene: TRBD1
J gene: TRBJ1-1
CDR3 DNA: TGTGCCAGCAGTGACACGGACAGGGGACGCCTTAGCACTGAAGCTTTCTTT
CDR3 protein: CASSDTDRGRLSTEAFF

clone size: NA
V gene: TRBV7-8
D gene: TRBD1
J gene: TRBJ1-5
CDR3 DNA: TGTGCCAGCAGCCCTAATCCCGGGACAGGGGGCAATCAGCCCCAGCATTTT
CDR3 protein: CASSPNPGTGGNQPQHF

clone size: NA
V gene: TRBV11-2
D gene: NA
J gene: TRBJ1-2
CDR3 DNA: TGTGCCAGCAGCTTAGATTTCTCTAACTATGGCTACACCTTC
CDR3 protein: CASSLDFSNYGYTF

clone size: NA
V gene: TRBV7-2
D gene: NA
J gene: TRBJ2-2
CDR3 DNA: TGTGCCAGCAGCCCCCCGGGACTCAGGAGAACCGGGGAGCTGTTTTTT
CDR3 protein: CASSPPGLRRTGELFF